This TCR beta chain comes out of a study of shared clonotypes between healthy human individuals. Whole-study findings and limits: The study's rarefaction showed incomplete sorted-subset sequencing despite large depth.

What CD8 memory combined were CD45RO+ cells and CCR7-negative CD45RA+ TemRA cells. Clones were sequenced by immunoSEQ multiplex PCR, and TCRdb holds only the in-frame ones, with some missing. The table lists roughly 410,000 clones, 96% of them singletons. J was trimmed by 3 bases and V by 7 bases; bases with no gene match: 6. The CDR3 runs 16 residues. CDR1 and CDR2 from the germline V gene are MNHNY and SVGAGI (reference sequence). About this clone: The antigen is undetermined.

The source material was memory CD8+ T cells sorted from blood. Subset indicated: CD45RO+ cells pooled with CCR7-negative TemRA cells. The origin of this receptor is a man aged 25-45 years in good health. The V and J genes are TRBV6-6 and TRBJ2-5; 15 bases match TRBD2. The CDR3 region is CASTRTSGRAEETQYF. As DNA, the CDR3 is TGTGCCAGCACCCGGACTAGCGGGAGGGCCGAAGAGACCCAGTACTTC.